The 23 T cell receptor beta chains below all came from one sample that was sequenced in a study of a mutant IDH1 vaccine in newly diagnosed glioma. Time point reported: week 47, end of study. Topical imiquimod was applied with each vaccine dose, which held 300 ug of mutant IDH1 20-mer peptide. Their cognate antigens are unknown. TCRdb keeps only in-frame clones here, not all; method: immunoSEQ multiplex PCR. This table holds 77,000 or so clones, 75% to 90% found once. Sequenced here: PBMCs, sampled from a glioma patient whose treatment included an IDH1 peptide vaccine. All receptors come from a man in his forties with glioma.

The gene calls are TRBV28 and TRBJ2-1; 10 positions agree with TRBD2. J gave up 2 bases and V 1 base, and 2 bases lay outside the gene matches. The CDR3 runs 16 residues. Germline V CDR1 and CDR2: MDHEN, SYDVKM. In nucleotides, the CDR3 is TGTGCCAGCAGTTTATTAACTAGCGGGGCCTACAATGAGCAGTTCTTC. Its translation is CASSLLTSGAYNEQFF.

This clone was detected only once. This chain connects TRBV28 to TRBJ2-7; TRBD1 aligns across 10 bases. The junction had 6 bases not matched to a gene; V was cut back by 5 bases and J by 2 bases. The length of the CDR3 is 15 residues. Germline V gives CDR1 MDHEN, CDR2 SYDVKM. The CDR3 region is CASSPPGQGPYEQYF. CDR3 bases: TGTGCCAGCAGTCCCCCGGGACAGGGGCCCTACGAGCAGTACTTC.

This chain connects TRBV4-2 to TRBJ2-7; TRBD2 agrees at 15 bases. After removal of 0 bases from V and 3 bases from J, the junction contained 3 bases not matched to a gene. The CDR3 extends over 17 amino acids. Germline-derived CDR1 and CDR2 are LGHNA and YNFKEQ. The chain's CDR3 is CASSQDGTSGRIYEQYF. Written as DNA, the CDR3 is TGTGCCAGCAGCCAAGATGGGACTAGCGGGAGGATCTACGAGCAGTACTTC.

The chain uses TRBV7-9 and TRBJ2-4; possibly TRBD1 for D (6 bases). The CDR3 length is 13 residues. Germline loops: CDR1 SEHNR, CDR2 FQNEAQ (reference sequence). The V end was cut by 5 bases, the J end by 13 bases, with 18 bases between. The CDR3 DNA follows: TGTGCCAGCAGCGAACAAGGGTCCAGGGGACAGTACTTC. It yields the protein CASSEQGSRGQYF.

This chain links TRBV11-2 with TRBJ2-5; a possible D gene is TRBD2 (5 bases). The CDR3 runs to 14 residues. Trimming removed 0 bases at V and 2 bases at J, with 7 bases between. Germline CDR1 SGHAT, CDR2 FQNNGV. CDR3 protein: CASSLDRGQETQYF. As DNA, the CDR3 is TGTGCCAGCAGCTTAGATCGGGGACAAGAGACCCAGTACTTC. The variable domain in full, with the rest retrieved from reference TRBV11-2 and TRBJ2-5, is EAGVAQSPRYKIIEKRQSVAFWCNPISGHATLYWYQQILGQGPKLLIQFQNNGVVDDSQLPKDRFSAERLKGVDSTLKIQPAKLEDSAVYLCASSLDRGQETQYFGPGTRLLVL.

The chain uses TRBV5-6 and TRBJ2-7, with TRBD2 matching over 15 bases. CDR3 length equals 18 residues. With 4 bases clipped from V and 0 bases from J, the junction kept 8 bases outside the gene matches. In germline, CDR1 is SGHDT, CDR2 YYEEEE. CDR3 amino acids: CASSLRGLAGGSSYEQYF. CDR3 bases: TGTGCCAGCAGCCTCCGGGGACTAGCGGGGGGAAGCTCCTACGAGCAGTACTTC.

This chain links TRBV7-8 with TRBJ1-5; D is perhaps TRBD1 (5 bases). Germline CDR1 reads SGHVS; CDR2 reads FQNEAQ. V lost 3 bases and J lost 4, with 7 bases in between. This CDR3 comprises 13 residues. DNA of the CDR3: TGTGCCAGCAGCTTCGACAGTAATCAGCCCCAGCATTTT. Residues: CASSFDSNQPQHF.

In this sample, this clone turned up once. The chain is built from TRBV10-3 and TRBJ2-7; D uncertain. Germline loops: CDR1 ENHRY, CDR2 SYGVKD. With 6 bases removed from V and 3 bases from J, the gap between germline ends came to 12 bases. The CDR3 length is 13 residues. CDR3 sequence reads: CAIRPTESYEQYF. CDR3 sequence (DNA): TGTGCCATCAGACCAACAGAGAGCTACGAGCAGTACTTC.

This chain's CDR3 is CASSLVVENTGELFF. CDR3 nucleotide sequence: TGTGCCAGCAGCTTAGTAGTTGAGAACACCGGGGAGCTGTTTTTT. The rearrangement uses TRBV11-2 and TRBJ2-2; D not certain. The CDR3 is 15 residues long. CDR1 and CDR2 (germline): SGHAT, FQNNGV. V was clipped by 1 base and J by 1 base, with 7 bases between them.

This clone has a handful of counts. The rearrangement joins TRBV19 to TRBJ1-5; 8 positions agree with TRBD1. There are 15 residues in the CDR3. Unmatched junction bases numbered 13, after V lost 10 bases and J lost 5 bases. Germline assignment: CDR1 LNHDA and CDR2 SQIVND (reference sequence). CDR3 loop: CATRVRDRSDQPQHF. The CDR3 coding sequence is TGTGCCACCCGGGTCCGGGACAGGTCCGATCAGCCCCAGCATTTT.

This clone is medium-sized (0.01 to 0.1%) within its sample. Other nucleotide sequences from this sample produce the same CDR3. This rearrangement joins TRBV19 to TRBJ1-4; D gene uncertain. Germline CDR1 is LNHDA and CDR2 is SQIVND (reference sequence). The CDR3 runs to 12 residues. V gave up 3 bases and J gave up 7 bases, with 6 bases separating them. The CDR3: CASSIFGEKLFF. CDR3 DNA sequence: TGTGCCAGTAGTATCTTTGGTGAAAAACTGTTTTTT. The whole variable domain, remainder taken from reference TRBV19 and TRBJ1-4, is DGGITQSPKYLFRKEGQNVTLSCEQNLNHDAMYWYRQDPGQGLRLIYYSQIVNDFQKGDIAEGYSVSREKKESFPLTVTSAQKNPTAFYLCASSIFGEKLFFGSGTQLSVL.

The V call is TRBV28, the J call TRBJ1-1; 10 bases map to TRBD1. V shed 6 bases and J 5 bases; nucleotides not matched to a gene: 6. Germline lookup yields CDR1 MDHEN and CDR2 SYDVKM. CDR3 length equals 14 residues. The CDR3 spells CASRKTGGGTEAFF. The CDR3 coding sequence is TGTGCCAGCAGAAAGACAGGGGGCGGTACTGAAGCTTTCTTT. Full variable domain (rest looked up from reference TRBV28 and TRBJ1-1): DVKVTQSSRYLVKRTGEKVFLECVQDMDHENMFWYRQDPGLGLRLIYFSYDVKMKEKGDIPEGYSVSREKKERFSLILESASTNQTSMYLCASRKTGGGTEAFFGQGTRLTVV.

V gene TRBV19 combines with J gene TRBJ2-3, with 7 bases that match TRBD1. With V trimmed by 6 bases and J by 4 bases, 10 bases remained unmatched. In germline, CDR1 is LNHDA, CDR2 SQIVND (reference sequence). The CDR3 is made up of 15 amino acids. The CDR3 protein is CASSKKTGLADTQYF. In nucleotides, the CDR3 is TGTGCCAGTAGCAAAAAGACAGGGTTGGCAGATACGCAGTATTTT. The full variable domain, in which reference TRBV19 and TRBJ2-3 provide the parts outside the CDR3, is DGGITQSPKYLFRKEGQNVTLSCEQNLNHDAMYWYRQDPGQGLRLIYYSQIVNDFQKGDIAEGYSVSREKKESFPLTVTSAQKNPTAFYLCASSKKTGLADTQYFGPGTRLTVL.

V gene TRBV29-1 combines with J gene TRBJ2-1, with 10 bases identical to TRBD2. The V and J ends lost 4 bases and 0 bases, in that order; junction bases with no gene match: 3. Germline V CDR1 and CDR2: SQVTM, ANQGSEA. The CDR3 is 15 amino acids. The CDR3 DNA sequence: TGCAGCGTTGGTATAGCGGGGGGCTCCTACAATGAGCAGTTCTTC. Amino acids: CSVGIAGGSYNEQFF.

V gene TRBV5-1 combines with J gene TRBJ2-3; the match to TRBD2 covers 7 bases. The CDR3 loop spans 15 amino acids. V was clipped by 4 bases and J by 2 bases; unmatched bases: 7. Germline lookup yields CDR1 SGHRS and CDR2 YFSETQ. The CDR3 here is CASSGTAGITDTQYF. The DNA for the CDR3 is TGCGCCAGCAGCGGAACAGCGGGGATCACAGATACGCAGTATTTT.

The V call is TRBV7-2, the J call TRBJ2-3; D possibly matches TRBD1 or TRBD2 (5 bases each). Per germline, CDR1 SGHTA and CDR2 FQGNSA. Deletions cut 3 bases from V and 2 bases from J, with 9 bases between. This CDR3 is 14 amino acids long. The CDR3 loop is CASSLGTITDTQYF. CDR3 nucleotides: TGTGCCAGCAGCTTGGGGACGATCACAGATACGCAGTATTTT. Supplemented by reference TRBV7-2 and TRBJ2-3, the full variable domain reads GAGVSQSPSNKVTEKGKDVELRCDPISGHTALYWYRQSLGQGLEFLIYFQGNSAPDKSGLPSDRFSAERTGGSVSTLTIQRTQQEDSAVYLCASSLGTITDTQYFGPGTRLTVL.

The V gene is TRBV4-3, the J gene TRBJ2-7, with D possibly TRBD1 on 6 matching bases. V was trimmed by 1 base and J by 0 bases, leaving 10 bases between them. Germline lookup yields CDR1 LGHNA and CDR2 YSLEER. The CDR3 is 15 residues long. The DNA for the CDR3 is TGCGCCAGCAGCCAAGGGACAGTAACCTCCTACGAGCAGTACTTC. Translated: CASSQGTVTSYEQYF.

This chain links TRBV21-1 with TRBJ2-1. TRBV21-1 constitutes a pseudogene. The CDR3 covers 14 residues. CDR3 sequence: CASSRTNPNNEQFF. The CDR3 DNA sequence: TGTGCCAGCAGTCGGACGAACCCCAACAATGAGCAGTTCTTC.

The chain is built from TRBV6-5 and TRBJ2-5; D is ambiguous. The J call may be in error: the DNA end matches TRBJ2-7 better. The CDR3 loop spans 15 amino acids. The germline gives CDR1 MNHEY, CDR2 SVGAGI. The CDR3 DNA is TGTGCCAGCAGTTACAGTACTCCGGGCCCCTACGAGCAGTACTTC. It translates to CASSYSTPGPYEQYF.

The CDR3 region has the DNA TGTGCCAGCAGCCTACACCAGACTAGCGGGAACCGATACGAGCAGTACTTC. This encodes CASSLHQTSGNRYEQYF. The chain is built from TRBV9 and TRBJ2-7; 11 nucleotides agree with TRBD2. The CDR3 covers 17 residues. Germline V lookup: CDR1 SGDLS, CDR2 YYNGEE. J gave up 4 bases and V 4 bases, and 13 bases lay outside the gene matches.

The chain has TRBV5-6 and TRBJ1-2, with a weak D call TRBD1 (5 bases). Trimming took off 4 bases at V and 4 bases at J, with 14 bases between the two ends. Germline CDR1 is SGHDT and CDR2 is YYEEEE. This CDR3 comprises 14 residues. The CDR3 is CASSPTGLSYGYTF. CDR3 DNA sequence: TGTGCCAGCAGCCCGACGGGACTTAGCTATGGCTACACCTTC.

The CDR3 spells CASSYSQGALGEKLFF. In DNA, the CDR3 is TGTGCCAGCAGTTACTCTCAGGGGGCATTGGGTGAAAAACTGTTTTTT. The J gene is TRBJ1-4, the V gene TRBV6-5, with 8 bases lining up with TRBD1. Unmatched junction bases numbered 7, after V lost 0 bases and J lost 7 bases. Per the germline V gene, CDR1 is MNHEY and CDR2 is SVGAGI. This CDR3 region has 16 residues.

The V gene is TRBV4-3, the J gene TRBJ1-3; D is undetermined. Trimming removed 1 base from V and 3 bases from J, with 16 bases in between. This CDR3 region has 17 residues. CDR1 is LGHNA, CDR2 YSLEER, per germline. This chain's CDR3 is CASSQVGSQVGGNTIYF. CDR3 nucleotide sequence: TGCGCCAGCAGCCAAGTCGGGAGCCAGGTCGGTGGAAACACCATATATTTT.